These 27 T cell receptor beta chains were all obtained from the same sample, sequenced in a study of T cells in Graves' hyperthyroidism and ophthalmopathy. Amplification of TCR beta CDR3 regions used RNA as the template. A first-round RT-PCR of the TCR CDR3 used the HTBI primer set. TCRdb independently ran MiXCR on the multiplex PCR reads; one entry per CDR3 protein. The sample lists under 250,000 distinct CDR3 sequences, about 15% occurring once. Source material: blood. These TCRs come from a middle-aged man with Graves' hyperthyroidism.

The table lists this clonotype with a few counts. The chain couples TRBV12-3 or TRBV12-4 to TRBJ1-5; D is possibly TRBD1 (5 bases). There are 14 residues in the CDR3. Trimming stripped 2 bases from V and 7 bases from J, with 12 bases between. CDR3 sequence: CASSLRGEGQPQHF. The DNA for the CDR3 is TGTGCCAGCAGTTTACGGGGGGAAGGGCAGCCCCAGCATTTT.

This clonotype was seen at least ten times. The rearrangement links TRBV2 to TRBJ1-1; 7 bases are a match to TRBD1. CDR3 length: 11 residues. The ends lost 4 bases at V and 7 bases at J; junction bases unmatched: 0. Germline values: CDR1 SNHLY, CDR2 FYNNEI. For the CDR3, the DNA is TGTGCCAGCAGTGGGGACAGTGAAGCTTTCTTT. This sequence encodes CASSGDSEAFF.

There are many counts of this clonotype. V usage is TRBV7-8 and J usage is TRBJ2-2; a possible D gene is TRBD1 (6 bases). Germline lookup yields CDR1 SGHVS and CDR2 FQNEAQ. V dropped 5 bases and J dropped 4 bases, with 23 bases sitting between them. This CDR3 contains 18 residues. The CDR3 nucleotides read TGTGCCAGCAGCCGCACTTATGGACAGCCCTATGGCACCGGGGAGCTGTTTTTT. Translating it yields CASSRTYGQPYGTGELFF.

In its sample, this clonotype is hyperexpanded. V is TRBV20-1 and J is TRBJ2-7, with 9 bases aligning to TRBD2. Germline values: CDR1 DFQATT, CDR2 SNEGSKA (reference sequence). The CDR3 is 16 amino acids. V shed 6 bases, J shed 2 bases, and the junction held 14 bases outside the gene matches. CDR3 region: CSALTRGSSGAYEQYF. The CDR3 DNA reads as TGCAGTGCCTTAACTCGTGGATCTAGCGGGGCCTACGAGCAGTACTTC.

Of note for this clonotype: A much larger clone lies a single base off, so this may be a read error. This chain joins TRBV12-3 or TRBV12-4 and TRBJ1-1; D might be TRBD1 (5 bases). V lost 7 bases and J 10 bases, leaving 19 bases between the germline ends. There are 13 residues in the CDR3. Written as DNA, the CDR3 is TGTGCCAGCAATCATACTGAAGGGAGGGGAGCTTTCTTT. This codes for CASNHTEGRGAFF.

This clonotype appeared many times. The chain uses TRBV28 and TRBJ1-1, with D maybe TRBD1 (5 bases). The ends were cut back, 3 bases at V and 5 bases at J, with 19 bases in the middle. CDR3 length: 16 residues. Germline-derived CDR1 and CDR2 are MDHEN and SYDVKM. CDR3 nucleotide sequence: TGTGCCAGCAGTTTTGGTTTAGGGGTAGGGAATACTGAAGCTTTCTTT. It specifies CASSFGLGVGNTEAFF.

This chain connects TRBV6-1 to TRBJ1-6; D uncertain. Trimming took off 5 bases at V and 7 bases at J, with 6 bases between the two ends. Germline CDR1 MNHNS, CDR2 SASEGT. CDR3 size: 12 residues. In DNA, the CDR3 is TGTGCCAGCAGTAAACAGAATTCACCCCTCCACTTT. Translation: CASSKQNSPLHF.

This clonotype was observed at least ten times. The V and J genes are TRBV5-1 and TRBJ2-1; D remains unclear. Germline V gene data show CDR1 as SGHRS and CDR2 as YFSETQ. Trimming removed 4 bases from V and 7 bases from J, with 15 bases in between. The CDR3 sequence is 14 residues long. CDR3 amino acids: CASSVGQFGNEQFF. The CDR3 DNA reads TGCGCCAGCAGCGTTGGCCAGTTCGGGAATGAGCAGTTCTTC.

This clonotype was observed at least ten times. The gene calls are TRBV12-3 or TRBV12-4 and TRBJ1-6, with D maybe TRBD1 (5 bases). Trimming cost V 6 bases and J 9 bases, with 9 bases left between them. This CDR3 comprises 12 residues. The CDR3 DNA is TGTGCCAGCAGGGGGGGAACTTCACCCCTCCACTTT. This sequence encodes CASRGGTSPLHF.

In its sample, this clonotype was seen many times. The chain recombines TRBV12-3 or TRBV12-4 with TRBJ2-1, with a tentative D call TRBD2 (5 bases). The length of the CDR3 is 15 residues. Trimming cost V 7 bases and J 5 bases, with 18 bases left between them. This CDR3 reads CASMDGRTGNNEQFF. The DNA of the CDR3 is TGTGCCAGCATGGACGGGCGGACTGGAAACAATGAGCAGTTCTTC.

This chain uses TRBV6-2 or TRBV6-3 with TRBJ2-7, with TRBD2 matching 12 bases. V shed 5 bases, J shed 6 bases, and the junction held 14 bases outside the gene matches. The CDR3 is 17 residues long. Germline CDR1 is MNHEY and CDR2 is SVGEGT. CDR3 sequence (DNA): TGTGCCAGCAGTGTCGGGCTAGCGGGAGGGCCCAGGAGCGAGCAGTACTTC. This sequence encodes CASSVGLAGGPRSEQYF.

V gene TRBV28 combines with J gene TRBJ2-2, with 8 bases aligning to TRBD2. Germline lookup yields CDR1 MDHEN and CDR2 SYDVKM. V lost 6 bases and J lost 7; bases outside the gene matches: 10. The CDR3 has 15 residues. The CDR3 nucleotides read TGTGCCAGCAGGGCCGGGACTAGGATGGTCGGGGAGCTGTTTTTT. It specifies CASRAGTRMVGELFF.

In this sample, this clonotype turned up a few times. V usage is TRBV19 and J usage is TRBJ2-1, with D possibly being TRBD1 or TRBD2 (5 bases each). Germline V gene sequence: CDR1 LNHDA, CDR2 SQIVND (reference sequence). The germline V and J ends were trimmed by 5 bases and 0 bases, with 14 bases remaining between them. The CDR3 is 16 amino acids. The CDR3 loop is CASSAQPGSSYNEQFF. Here the CDR3 DNA reads TGTGCCAGTAGTGCCCAGCCAGGGAGCTCCTACAATGAGCAGTTCTTC.

This clonotype showed up many times. CDR3 in amino acids: CASRRLTGDFYGYTF. CDR3 coding DNA: TGTGCCAGCAGGAGACTGACAGGGGATTTCTATGGCTACACCTTC. The chain recombines TRBV27 with TRBJ1-2, with 8 bases lining up with TRBD1. V lost 6 bases, J lost 4 bases, and 10 bases stayed unmatched. The CDR3 length is 15 residues. Germline V gene lookup returns CDR1 MNHEY and CDR2 SMNVEV (reference sequence).

The V call is TRBV18, the J call TRBJ1-3; 8 bases agree with TRBD1. V shed 6 bases and J 2 bases; nucleotides not matched to a gene: 9. CDR3 length: 16 amino acids. Germline CDR1 is KGHSH and CDR2 is LQKENI. The CDR3 DNA sequence: TGTGCCAGCTCTGCAACAGGGGGATTTACTGGAAACACCATATATTTT. Translation: CASSATGGFTGNTIYF.

As concerns this clonotype: Being one base from a much bigger clone, this may be a read error. V and J are TRBV6-2 or TRBV6-3 and TRBJ2-6; perhaps TRBD2 as D (6 bases). This CDR3 has 15 residues. Looked up from germline, CDR1 is MNHEY and CDR2 is SVGEGT. CDR3 nucleotides: TGTGCCAGCAGTTACACGGGGACTGGGGCCAACGCCCTGACTTTC. Amino acid sequence: CASSYTGTGANALTF.

This clonotype was recorded many times. The rearrangement links TRBV6-2 or TRBV6-3 to TRBJ2-5; 8 bases agree with TRBD1. The CDR3 contains 15 residues. CDR1 is MNHEY, CDR2 SVGEGT, per germline. J was trimmed by 5 bases and V by 2 bases; bases with no gene match: 7. CDR3 nucleotide sequence: TGTGCCAGCAGTTACGAAGCAGGGGGCGCGGAGACCCAGTACTTC. Protein product: CASSYEAGGAETQYF.

This clonotype was observed at least ten times. The V and J genes are TRBV29-1 and TRBJ2-7, with 11 bases fitting TRBD2. Germline V CDR1 and CDR2: SQVTM, ANQGSEA. The V gene end was trimmed by 5 bases and the J gene end by 6 bases; junction bases not matched to a gene: 9. This CDR3 spans 14 amino acids. The CDR3 loop is CSVTPGLAEGEQYF. The CDR3 coding sequence is TGCAGCGTTACTCCGGGACTAGCGGAAGGCGAGCAGTACTTC.

This clonotype was counted a few times. V gene TRBV5-1 combines with J gene TRBJ1-1; the D gene is possibly TRBD1 (5 bases). Per the germline V gene, CDR1 is SGHRS and CDR2 is YFSETQ. The CDR3 covers 14 residues. Trimming stripped 3 bases from V and 1 base from J, with 10 bases between. The CDR3 sequence: CASSWGVENTEAFF. In DNA form, the CDR3 reads TGCGCCAGCAGCTGGGGGGTAGAGAACACTGAAGCTTTCTTT.

This clonotype was detected many times. The CDR3 nucleotides read TGTGCCAGCAGCTTAGTGGCTAGCGGGAGCCCCGGGCAGTTCTTC. Translating it yields CASSLVASGSPGQFF. The chain joins TRBV11-2 to TRBJ2-1; 10 nucleotides match TRBD2. V was pared by 1 base and J by 12 bases, with 9 bases of the junction left unmatched. CDR3 size: 15 residues. Germline loops: CDR1 SGHAT, CDR2 FQNNGV.

This clonotype was recorded many times. The chain combines TRBV2 with TRBJ2-3; perhaps TRBD2 as D (6 bases). This CDR3 is built from 15 residues. Trimming shortened V by 4 bases and J by 0 bases, and 11 bases separated the two germline ends. CDR1 SNHLY and CDR2 FYNNEI come from the germline V gene. The CDR3, as DNA: TGTGCCAGCAGTGCCGGGCTAGCGAGCACAGATACGCAGTATTTT. It is translated as CASSAGLASTDTQYF.

This clonotype was observed at least ten times. V usage is TRBV2 and J usage is TRBJ2-7; TRBD1 aligns across 7 bases. This CDR3 is built from 14 residues. Germline CDR1 and CDR2: SNHLY and FYNNEI. The junction had 3 bases not matched to a gene; V was cut back by 1 base and J by 3 bases. CDR3 bases: TGTGCCAGCAGTGAAGTGGGACAGTTCTACGAGCAGTACTTC. Protein: CASSEVGQFYEQYF. The full variable domain, rest sourced from reference TRBV2 and TRBJ2-7, is EPEVTQTPSHQVTQMGQEVILRCVPISNHLYFYWYRQILGQKVEFLVSFYNNEISEKSEIFDDQFSVERPDGSNFTLKIRSTKLEDSAMYFCASSEVGQFYEQYFGPGTRLTVT.

This chain links TRBV27 with TRBJ2-3; D is unclear. CDR3 length: 13 residues. With 6 bases removed from V and 0 bases from J, the gap between germline ends came to 7 bases. Germline V gene data show CDR1 as MNHEY and CDR2 as SMNVEV (reference sequence). CDR3 bases: TGTGCCAGCAGACCGGACAGCACAGATACGCAGTATTTT. Translation: CASRPDSTDTQYF.

Remarks on this clonotype: It may be a read error: a sequence one base away is much more abundant. The CDR3 does not end in the conserved phenylalanine or tryptophan, so this is likely a read error. The rearrangement uses TRBV6-4 and TRBJ2-5; the D gene is possibly TRBD1 (5 bases). V lost 6 bases and J lost 3, with 11 bases in between. This CDR3 is 13 amino acids long. Germline CDR1 reads MRHNA; CDR2 reads SNTAGT. The CDR3 bases are TGTGCCAGCAGCCGACAGACGGAAGAGACCCAGTACCTC. Its translation: CASSRQTEETQYL.

About this clonotype itself: A single base separates this from a much larger clone, so it may be a read error. The rearrangement links TRBV15 to TRBJ1-1; D unresolved. The CDR3 covers 13 residues. Germline-derived CDR1 and CDR2 are LNHNV and YYDKDF (reference sequence). Written as DNA, the CDR3 is TGTGCCACCAGCCTGGGTTCGAACACTGAAGCTTCCTTT. Amino acids: CATSLGSNTEASF.

The V gene is TRBV25-1, the J gene TRBJ1-2; TRBD1 is a possible D gene (6 bases). Germline loops: CDR1 MGHDK, CDR2 SYGVNS. The CDR3 length is 14 residues. Trimming removed 6 bases from V and 0 bases from J, with 11 bases in between. The CDR3 spells CASSGTHANYGYTF. CDR3 nucleotide sequence: TGTGCCAGCAGCGGGACACACGCTAACTATGGCTACACCTTC.

This clonotype has more than one count but fewer than ten. This chain uses TRBV14 with TRBJ1-6; D gene uncertain. Germline V gene data show CDR1 as SGHDN and CDR2 as FVKESK. The CDR3 extends over 15 amino acids. Trimming removed 0 bases from V and 10 bases from J, with 13 bases in between. CDR3 loop: CASSQDIRLGSPLHF. In nucleotides, the CDR3 is TGTGCCAGCAGCCAAGATATAAGGTTGGGGTCACCCCTCCACTTT.